Presented here are 21 T cell receptor beta chains from one specimen sequenced in a study of T cells in Graves' hyperthyroidism and ophthalmopathy. Using RNA transcripts as the source, TCR beta CDR3 regions were amplified. The HTBI primer set served for first-round RT-PCR of the TCR CDR3. TCRdb fed the multiplex PCR reads into MiXCR, producing one record per CDR3 protein. The sample yields hundreds of thousands of distinct CDR3 sequences, about half seen once. The source material was peripheral blood or thyroid tissue (not recorded which). The receptor set was obtained from a woman between 18 and 29 years old with Graves' hyperthyroidism.

This clonotype has at least ten counts. CDR3 coding DNA: TGTGCCAGCAGCCAGGAGAGCGGGAGGGCCGAGGAGACCCAGTACTTC. Its protein product is CASSQESGRAEETQYF. This chain joins TRBV7-2 and TRBJ2-5; 10 bases are shared with TRBD2. Trimming cost V 5 bases and J 5 bases; bases outside gene matches: 11. The germline V gene has CDR1 SGHTA and CDR2 FQGNSA. This CDR3 is built from 16 residues.

Regarding this clonotype: Because it lacks the conserved phenylalanine or tryptophan at the end, this CDR3 is likely a read error. It is unclear where the CDR3 begins or ends on the DNA, so no DNA is shown, and the CDR3 is as TCRdb lists it. The gene calls are TRBV2 and TRBJ1-5. The CDR3 length is 8 residues, termini included. The germline CDR1 and CDR2 sequences are SNHLY and FYNNEI. CDR3: CASSESRH.

In the case of this clonotype: At one end, the junction sequence differs from germline, possibly due to a read error. V is TRBV5-1 and J is TRBJ2-7; 9 positions agree with TRBD1. Germline CDR1 reads SGHRS; CDR2 reads YFSETQ. The CDR3 has 14 amino acids. DNA for the CDR3: TGTGCCAGCGAGCCGGGACAGGGAGGAGGTGAGCAGTACTTC. Translation: CASEPGQGGGEQYF.

The chain links TRBV7-9 to TRBJ2-7, with D possibly being TRBD2 (6 bases). CDR3 size: 13 residues. Per germline, CDR1 SEHNR and CDR2 FQNEAQ (reference sequence). V lost 6 bases and J lost 7, with 16 bases in between. CDR3 bases: TGTGCCAGCAGAACCGGGACTTCGGAGGAGCAGTACTTC. Translation: CASRTGTSEEQYF. Filled out from reference TRBV7-9 and TRBJ2-7, the complete variable domain reads DTGVSQNPRHKITKRGQNVTFRCDPISEHNRLYWYRQTLGQGPEFLTYFQNEAQLEKSRLLSDRFSAERPKGSFSTLEIQRTEQGDSAMYLCASRTGTSEEQYFGPGTRLTVT.

The chain joins TRBV10-2 to TRBJ2-7; D is unresolved. CDR3 length: 12 residues. In germline, CDR1 is WSHSY, CDR2 SAAADI. The ends were cut back, 6 bases at V and 6 bases at J, with 12 bases in the middle. The CDR3 bases are TGCGCCAGCAGACATATAAGTTTCGAGCAGTACTTC. Protein: CASRHISFEQYF.

The CDR3 DNA reads TGCGCCAGCAGCCAAGGACCGGGACAGCTCTCTGAGCAGTACTTC. Its protein is CASSQGPGQLSEQYF. V and J are TRBV4-3 and TRBJ2-7, with 7 bases lining up with TRBD1. The CDR3 contains 15 residues. The V segment lost 1 base and the J segment 7 bases; nucleotides outside the gene matches: 10. Germline V gene data show CDR1 as LGHNA and CDR2 as YSLEER.

The sample holds a few counts of this clonotype. The chain recombines TRBV7-9 with TRBJ1-1, with D tentatively TRBD1 (5 bases). From germline, CDR1 is SEHNR and CDR2 FQNEAQ (reference sequence). The CDR3 has 13 amino acids. V was shortened by 3 bases and J by 6 bases, with 11 bases between the two germline ends. The CDR3 sequence: CASSFTGRAEAFF. As DNA, the CDR3 is TGTGCCAGCAGCTTCACAGGAAGGGCTGAAGCTTTCTTT.

This clonotype was seen a few times. The chain joins TRBV5-1 to TRBJ1-1; TRBD1 aligns across 7 bases. Losses at the gene ends were 4 bases for V and 2 bases for J; bases not matched to a gene: 11. This CDR3 contains 16 residues. The germline gives CDR1 SGHRS, CDR2 YFSETQ. The CDR3 coding sequence is TGCGCCAGCAGCAAGGGGGCGCGAGAAGTTAACACTGAAGCTTTCTTT. Its translation is CASSKGAREVNTEAFF.

Ten or more counts support this clonotype. DNA for the CDR3: TGTGCCAGCAGGGGGACGGTTGAAGCTTTCTTT. Its translation is CASRGTVEAFF. The V call is TRBV25-1, the J call TRBJ1-1, with D perhaps matching TRBD1 (5 bases). Germline CDR1 and CDR2: MGHDK and SYGVNS. V was clipped by 6 bases and J by 7 bases, with 9 bases between them. This CDR3 has 11 amino acids.

This clonotype turned up a few times. CDR3 in amino acids: CASSVDRNSGNTIYF. The DNA for the CDR3 is TGTGCCAGTAGTGTCGACAGGAACTCTGGAAACACCATATATTTT. The genes are TRBV19 and TRBJ1-3, with D perhaps TRBD1 (6 bases). The CDR3 is 15 amino acids. The ends were cut back, 5 bases at V and 0 bases at J, with 11 bases in the middle. In germline, CDR1 is LNHDA, CDR2 SQIVND (reference sequence).

Ten or more counts support this clonotype. CDR3 nucleotides: TGTGCCAGCAGCGTAGGGCAGGGACGGCAGACCCAGTACTTC. Amino acid sequence: CASSVGQGRQTQYF. The rearrangement joins TRBV9 to TRBJ2-5; D is tentatively TRBD1 or TRBD2 (5 bases each). The CDR3 is 14 amino acids. V was clipped by 0 bases and J by 6 bases, with 12 bases between them. Germline-derived CDR1 and CDR2 are SGDLS and YYNGEE.

This clonotype was detected a few times. The genes are TRBV5-1 and TRBJ2-7; D is unresolved. Trimming left V 4 bases short and J 5 bases short, with 7 bases between. The CDR3 consists of 11 residues. Per germline, CDR1 SGHRS and CDR2 YFSETQ. CDR3 nucleotide sequence: TGCGCCAGCAGCGGCCGGGACGAGCAGTACTTC. Its translation: CASSGRDEQYF.

The V gene is TRBV29-1, the J gene TRBJ2-7, with 12 bases aligning to TRBD1. Germline-derived CDR1 and CDR2 are SQVTM and ANQGSEA. The CDR3 is 14 amino acids. V shed 6 bases and J 5 bases; nucleotides not matched to a gene: 8. The CDR3 region has the DNA TGCAGCGTCGAATTTGGGACAGGGGGCGACGAGCAGTACTTC. It translates to CSVEFGTGGDEQYF.

This clonotype has a handful of counts. The V and J genes are TRBV7-2 and TRBJ1-1, with D tentatively TRBD1 (5 bases). Per the germline V gene, CDR1 is SGHTA and CDR2 is FQGNSA. This CDR3 is 14 amino acids long. Trimming left V 5 bases short and J 1 base short, with 11 bases between. The CDR3 loop is CASSPRETNTEAFF. Written as DNA, the CDR3 is TGTGCCAGCAGCCCCAGGGAAACGAACACTGAAGCTTTCTTT.

This clonotype was counted ten times or more. This chain joins TRBV7-2 and TRBJ2-5; 9 bases match TRBD2. CDR1 SGHTA and CDR2 FQGNSA come from the germline V gene. The ends lost 5 bases at V and 5 bases at J; junction bases unmatched: 6. The CDR3 is made up of 14 amino acids. The CDR3 region has the DNA TGTGCCAGCAGCGATAGCGGGAGTAAGGAGACCCAGTACTTC. It is translated as CASSDSGSKETQYF.

There are many counts of this clonotype. V usage is TRBV7-9 and J usage is TRBJ1-1; D is undetermined. The CDR3 length is 12 residues. V lost 5 bases, J lost 7 bases, and 11 bases lay in between. CDR1 is SEHNR and CDR2 is FQNEAQ in the germline V gene (reference sequence). CDR3 region: CASSPSGYEAFF. The CDR3 DNA reads as TGTGCCAGCAGCCCATCTGGATATGAAGCTTTCTTT.

This clonotype was detected only once. This chain uses TRBV7-2 with TRBJ1-4, with a weak D call TRBD1 (5 bases). V was cut by 4 bases and J by 3 bases, with 15 bases left in between. The CDR3 has 16 residues. Germline CDR1 SGHTA, CDR2 FQGNSA. The CDR3 is CASSSRRDSSNEKLFF. CDR3 nucleotides: TGTGCCAGCAGCTCCAGACGGGACTCATCTAATGAAAAACTGTTTTTT. Together with reference TRBV7-2 and TRBJ1-4, the CDR3 gives the full variable domain: GAGVSQSPSNKVTEKGKDVELRCDPISGHTALYWYRQSLGQGLEFLIYFQGNSAPDKSGLPSDRFSAERTGGSVSTLTIQRTQQEDSAVYLCASSSRRDSSNEKLFFGSGTQLSVL.

This clonotype was recorded at least ten times. This chain uses TRBV25-1 with TRBJ1-2; 10 nucleotides match TRBD1. The length of the CDR3 is 17 residues. The V gene end was trimmed by 2 bases and the J gene end by 7 bases; junction bases not matched to a gene: 13. The germline V gene has CDR1 MGHDK and CDR2 SYGVNS. Written as DNA, the CDR3 is TGTGCCAGCAGTGAAGGAGACGGGACAGGGGTTTTGTCTGGCTACACCTTC. Its protein is CASSEGDGTGVLSGYTF.

The chain is built from TRBV24-1 and TRBJ2-7; TRBD2 is a possible D gene (6 bases). V was pared by 3 bases and J by 2 bases, with 10 bases between. CDR3 size: 14 residues. Germline V CDR1 and CDR2: KGHDR, SFDVKD. The CDR3, as DNA: TGTGCCACCAGTGATACCAGGGAGGCCTACGAGCAGTACTTC. It specifies CATSDTREAYEQYF.

This clonotype was recorded at least ten times. V usage is TRBV6-6 and J usage is TRBJ2-5, with no clear D. V was cut by 6 bases and J by 5 bases, with 13 bases left in between. Germline lookup yields CDR1 MNHNY and CDR2 SVGAGI (reference sequence). This CDR3 is 13 amino acids long. The CDR3 sequence: CASSPDLPETQYF. The CDR3 DNA follows: TGTGCCAGCAGCCCCGATCTTCCTGAGACCCAGTACTTC.

The chain couples TRBV7-9 to TRBJ1-5, with TRBD1 identical over 9 bases. This CDR3 region has 17 residues. The V gene's germline CDR1 is SEHNR and CDR2 FQNEAQ (reference sequence). V trimming: 5 bases; J trimming: 3 bases; junction bases outside the gene matches: 11. The CDR3 DNA reads as TGTGCCAGCAGCCCCCTTAGCGGGACAGGGATCAATCAGCCCCAGCATTTT. Residues: CASSPLSGTGINQPQHF.